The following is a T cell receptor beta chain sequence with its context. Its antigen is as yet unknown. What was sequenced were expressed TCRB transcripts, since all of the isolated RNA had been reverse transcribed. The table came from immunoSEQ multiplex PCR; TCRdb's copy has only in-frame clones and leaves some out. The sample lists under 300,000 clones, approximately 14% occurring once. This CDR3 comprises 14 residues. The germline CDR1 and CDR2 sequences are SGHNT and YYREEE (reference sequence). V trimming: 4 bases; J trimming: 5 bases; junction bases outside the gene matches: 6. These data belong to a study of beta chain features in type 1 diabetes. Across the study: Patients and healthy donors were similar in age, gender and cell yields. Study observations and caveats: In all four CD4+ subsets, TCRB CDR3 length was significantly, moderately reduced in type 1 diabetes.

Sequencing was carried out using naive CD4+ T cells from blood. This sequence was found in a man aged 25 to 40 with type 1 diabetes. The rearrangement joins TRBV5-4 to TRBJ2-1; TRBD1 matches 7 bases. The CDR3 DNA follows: TGTGCCAGCAGCCCGGGGACAGCTGACAATGAGCAGTTCTTC. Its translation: CASSPGTADNEQFF. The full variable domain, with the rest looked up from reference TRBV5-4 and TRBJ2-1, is ETGVTQSPTHLIKTRGQQVTLRCSSQSGHNTVSWYQQALGQGPQFIFQYYREEENGRGNFPPRFSGLQFPNYSSELNVNALELDDSALYLCASSPGTADNEQFFGPGTRLTVL.